These T cell receptor beta chains were read from a single sample in a study of blood T cells in healthy people across ages. TCRdb re-derived calls from the 5' RACE reads in MiXCR, one entry per CDR3 protein. This table has roughly 830,000 distinct CDR3 sequences, around 62% appearing once. The sequencing input was blood. The source of these receptors is a man aged 30 to 45 in good health. The CDR3 runs from the conserved cysteine through the conserved F or W. A D gene is named only where the DNA matches it firmly. A row's size may be missing; if present it is once, few, many or a size class.

d_call cdr3_length clone_size j_call v_call cdr3_aa cdr3_nt
- 11 few TRBJ1-5 TRBV12-3/TRBV12-4 CASSSGQPQHF TGTGCCAGCAGTTCCGGGCAGCCCCAGCATTTT
- 14 few TRBJ1-1 TRBV6-5 CASSYLRGNTEAFF TGTGCCAGCAGTTACCTTCGAGGGAACACTGAAGCTTTCTTT
TRBD2 14 once TRBJ2-5 TRBV6-1 CASSAGLRQETQYF TGTGCCAGCAGCGCGGGACTACGACAAGAGACCCAGTACTTC
TRBD1 18 once TRBJ2-1 TRBV4-3 CASSQPVPTGTVYNEQFF TGCGCCAGCAGCCAACCCGTACCGACCGGGACAGTCTACAATGAGCAGTTCTTC
TRBD1 17 - TRBJ2-5 TRBV29-1 CSVPRDRGIRGEETQYF TGCAGCGTCCCCCGGGACAGGGGAATTAGGGGAGAGGAGACCCAGTACTTC
- 15 - TRBJ2-2 TRBV12-3/TRBV12-4 CASSLERQNTGELFF TGTGCCAGCAGTTTAGAACGGCAGAACACCGGGGAGCTGTTTTTT
- 15 few TRBJ2-1 TRBV20-1 CSAAQAPSVKNEQFF TGCAGTGCAGCTCAGGCCCCAAGCGTCAAAAATGAGCAGTTCTTC
- 14 - TRBJ2-1 TRBV29-1 CSVRLPSPYNEQFF TGCAGCGTCAGACTCCCTTCGCCTTACAATGAGCAGTTCTTC
- 14 - TRBJ1-4 TRBV28 CASSLPGDDEKLFF TGTGCCAGCAGTTTGCCCGGTGACGATGAAAAACTGTTTTTT
- 15 - TRBJ2-7 TRBV20-1 CSAANRAGARYEQYF TGCAGTGCCGCAAACCGTGCGGGGGCGCGTTACGAGCAGTACTTC
- 16 - TRBJ1-2 TRBV11-2 CASSLDPAAGHDGYTF TGTGCCAGCAGCTTAGACCCGGCGGCTGGGCATGATGGCTACACCTTC